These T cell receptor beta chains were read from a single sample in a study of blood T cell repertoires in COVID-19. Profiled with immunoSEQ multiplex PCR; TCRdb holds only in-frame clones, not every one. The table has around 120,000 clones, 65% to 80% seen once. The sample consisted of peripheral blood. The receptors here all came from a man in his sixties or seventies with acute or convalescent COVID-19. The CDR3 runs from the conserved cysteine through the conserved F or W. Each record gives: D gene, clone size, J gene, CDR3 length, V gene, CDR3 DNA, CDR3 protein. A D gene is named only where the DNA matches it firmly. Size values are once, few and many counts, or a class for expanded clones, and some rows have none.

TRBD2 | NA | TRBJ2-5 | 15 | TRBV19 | TGTGCCAGTAGTATAGGGACTAGTATGGTGGAGACCCAGTACTTC | CASSIGTSMVETQYF
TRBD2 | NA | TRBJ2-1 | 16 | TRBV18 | TGTGCCAGCTCACCCCCAACTAGCGGGAGGGGCGATGAGCAGTTCTTC | CASSPPTSGRGDEQFF
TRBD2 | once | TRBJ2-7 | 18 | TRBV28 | TGTGCCAGCATCCTGGGGGGAGCGGCTAGCGGGAGGGCCTACGAGCAGTACTTC | CASILGGAASGRAYEQYF
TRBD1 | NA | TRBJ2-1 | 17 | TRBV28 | TGTGCCAGAAACTCCTGGGTCAGGGGGTTGTTGGGGAATGAGCAGTTCTTC | CARNSWVRGLLGNEQFF
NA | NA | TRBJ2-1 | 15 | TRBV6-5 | TGTGCCAGCAGTTACGGGCCGAACTCCTACAATGAGCAGTTCTTC | CASSYGPNSYNEQFF
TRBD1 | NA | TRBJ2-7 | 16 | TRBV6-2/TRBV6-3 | TGTGCCAGCAGTTACTCGAGGGACAGGGGGCGCGATGAGCAGTACTTC | CASSYSRDRGRDEQYF
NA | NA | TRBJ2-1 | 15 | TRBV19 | TGTGCCAGTAGTAGGAGAGGGATAGCCGACAATGAGCAGTTCTTC | CASSRRGIADNEQFF
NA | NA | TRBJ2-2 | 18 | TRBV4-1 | TGCGCCAGCAGCCAAGTCCCGGGGTTGCGCACTGGGGCCGGGGAGCTGTTTTTT | CASSQVPGLRTGAGELFF
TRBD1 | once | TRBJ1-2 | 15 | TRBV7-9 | TGTGCCAGCAGCCAACCTCGGACAGGAACCTATGGCTACACCTTC | CASSQPRTGTYGYTF
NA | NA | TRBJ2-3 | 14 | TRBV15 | TGTGCCACCAGCAGAGATCTAGGGGCGGATACGCAGTATTTT | CATSRDLGADTQYF
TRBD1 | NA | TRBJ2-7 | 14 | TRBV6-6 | TGTGCCAGCAACTCCGGGACAGGGGCTTACGAGCAGTACTTC | CASNSGTGAYEQYF
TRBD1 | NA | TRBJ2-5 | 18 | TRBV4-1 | TGCGCCAGCAGCCCCAAAACACGGGGCAGGGGGCTATGGGAGACCCAGTACTTC | CASSPKTRGRGLWETQYF
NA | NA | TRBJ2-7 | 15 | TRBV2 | TGTGCCAGCAGTGAAGGTACTACTAGCTCCTACGAGCAGTACTTC | CASSEGTTSSYEQYF
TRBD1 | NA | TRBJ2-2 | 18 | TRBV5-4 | TGTGCCAGCAGCTTGGTAGGTCGGACAGGGGTTTCCACCGGGGAGCTGTTTTTT | CASSLVGRTGVSTGELFF
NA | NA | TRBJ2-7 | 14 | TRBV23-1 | TGCGCCAGCAGTCGATTCGTCGGGAAATACGAGCAGTACTTC | CASSRFVGKYEQYF
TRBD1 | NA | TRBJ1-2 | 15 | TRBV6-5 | TGTGCCAGCACCTACGCAGGACAGGGGAACTATGGCTACACCTTC | CASTYAGQGNYGYTF
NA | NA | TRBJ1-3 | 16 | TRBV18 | TGTGCCAGCTCACCGCGGACGGGAAACTCTGGAAACACCATATATTTT | CASSPRTGNSGNTIYF
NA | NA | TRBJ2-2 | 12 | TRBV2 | TGTGCCAGCACGGGGAATGCCGGGGAGCTGTTTTTT | CASTGNAGELFF
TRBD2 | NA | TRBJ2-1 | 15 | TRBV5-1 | TGCGCCAGCGCCAGACTAGCGGGAGATCTGAATGAGCAGTTCTTC | CASARLAGDLNEQFF
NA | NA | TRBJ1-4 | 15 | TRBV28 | TGTGCCAGCAGTTCCCTCCCCGTCCCGGTGGAAAAACTGTTTTTT | CASSSLPVPVEKLFF
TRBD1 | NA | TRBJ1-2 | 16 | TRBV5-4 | TGTGCCAGCAGCTTGGAGGTGGGACAGGGACCCTATGGCTACACCTTC | CASSLEVGQGPYGYTF
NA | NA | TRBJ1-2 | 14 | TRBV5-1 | TGCGCCAGCAGCTTGGTGGGCGCTAACTATGGCTACACCTTC | CASSLVGANYGYTF
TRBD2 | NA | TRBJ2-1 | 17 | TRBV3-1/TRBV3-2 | TGTGCCAGCAGCCAAGGGACTAGCGGGGGGACCAGGGCTGAGCAGTTCTTC | CASSQGTSGGTRAEQFF
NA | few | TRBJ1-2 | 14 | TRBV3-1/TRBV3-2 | TGTGCCAGCAGCTCTTCGGGGTCTACTCATGGCTACACCTTC | CASSSSGSTHGYTF
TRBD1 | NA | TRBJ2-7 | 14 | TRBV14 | TGTGCCAGCAGCCAGATGACAGGGGCCTACGAGCAGTACTTC | CASSQMTGAYEQYF
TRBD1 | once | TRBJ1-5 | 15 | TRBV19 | TGTGCCAGTGGGACAGGGGCGATAGGCAATCAGCCCCAGCATTTT | CASGTGAIGNQPQHF
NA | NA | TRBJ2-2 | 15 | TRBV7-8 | TGTGCCAGCAGCCCCTCCCAGGGGTACACCGGGGAGCTGTTTTTT | CASSPSQGYTGELFF
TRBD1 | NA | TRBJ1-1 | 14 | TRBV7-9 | TGTGCCAGCAGCCCGGACAGGTTGAACACTGAAGCTTTCTTT | CASSPDRLNTEAFF
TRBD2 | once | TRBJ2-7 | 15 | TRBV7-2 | TGTGCCAGCACCCCCGTCACCGGGACTAGCGGGAAGGTGTACTTC | CASTPVTGTSGKVYF
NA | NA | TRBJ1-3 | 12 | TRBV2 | TGTGCCAGCAGGGTTGAGGGAAACACCATATATTTT | CASRVEGNTIYF
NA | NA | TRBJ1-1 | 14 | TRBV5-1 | TGCGCCAGCAGCTTAATGGGGGCTAGGACTGAAGCTTTCTTT | CASSLMGARTEAFF
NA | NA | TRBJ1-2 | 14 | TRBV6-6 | TGTGCCAGCAGTGCGGGGAGACAGAACTATGGCTACACCTTC | CASSAGRQNYGYTF
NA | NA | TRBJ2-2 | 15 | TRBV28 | TGTGCCAGCAGTTTAAGGCCCAGGGACACCGGGGAGCTGTTTTTT | CASSLRPRDTGELFF
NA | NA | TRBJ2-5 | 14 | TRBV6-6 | TGTGCCAGCAGGGAGGAGGACTCCCAAGAGACCCAGTACTTC | CASREEDSQETQYF
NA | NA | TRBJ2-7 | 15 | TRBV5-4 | TGTGCCAGCAGCGAGAGAACGAGAGTTAACTACGAGCAGTACTTC | CASSERTRVNYEQYF
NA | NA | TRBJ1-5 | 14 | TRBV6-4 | TGTGCCAGCAGTGAGGCCTTTGGCAATCAGCCCCAGCATTTT | CASSEAFGNQPQHF
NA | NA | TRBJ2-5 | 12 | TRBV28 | TGTGCCAGCAGTTTCGAAGCAGAGACCCAGTACTTC | CASSFEAETQYF
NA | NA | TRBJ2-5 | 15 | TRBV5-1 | TGCGCCAGCAGCCTCGGGGATGTTTTGAAAGAGACCCAGTACTTC | CASSLGDVLKETQYF
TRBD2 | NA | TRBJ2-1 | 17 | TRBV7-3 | TGTGCCAGCAGCCTAGGGTCCTTGCGGGAGGTATACAATGAGCAGTTCTTC | CASSLGSLREVYNEQFF
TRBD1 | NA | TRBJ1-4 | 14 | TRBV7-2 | TGTGCCAGCAGCTGGGACAGGGGATTGGGAAAACTGTTTTTT | CASSWDRGLGKLFF
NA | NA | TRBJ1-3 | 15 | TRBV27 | TGTGCCAGCAGCCTACGGGAGGCAGGGAGAAACACCATATATTTT | CASSLREAGRNTIYF
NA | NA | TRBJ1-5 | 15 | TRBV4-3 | TGCGCCAGCAGCTATGCAAGGGACTTGTCTCAGCCCCAGCATTTT | CASSYARDLSQPQHF
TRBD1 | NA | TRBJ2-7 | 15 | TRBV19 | TGTGCCAGTAGTCCCGGACAGGGTCGATCCTACGAGCAGTACTTC | CASSPGQGRSYEQYF
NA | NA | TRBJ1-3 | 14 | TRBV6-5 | TGTGCCAGCAGCTATGGGACTACTGGAAACACCATATATTTT | CASSYGTTGNTIYF
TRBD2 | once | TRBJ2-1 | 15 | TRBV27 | TGTGCCAGCAGCCCGACTAGCGGCATCTACAATGAGCAGTTCTTC | CASSPTSGIYNEQFF
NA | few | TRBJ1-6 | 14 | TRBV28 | TGTGCCAGCACGGAGGGCAGGGTTAATTCACCCCTCCACTTT | CASTEGRVNSPLHF
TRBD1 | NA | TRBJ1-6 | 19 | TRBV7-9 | TGTGCCAGCAGCCCTCAGACAGGGATAACAAGCTCCTATAATTCACCCCTCCACTTT | CASSPQTGITSSYNSPLHF
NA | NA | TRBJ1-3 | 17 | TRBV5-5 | TGTGCCAGCAGCTTGGTGGCTGCAGTCAACTCTGGAAACACCATATATTTT | CASSLVAAVNSGNTIYF
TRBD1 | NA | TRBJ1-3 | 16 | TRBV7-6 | TGTGCCAGCAGCTCGTATCCGGGACAGCTTTCGGACACCATATATTTT | CASSSYPGQLSDTIYF
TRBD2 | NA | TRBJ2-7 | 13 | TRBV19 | TGTGCCAGCAGGACTAGCGGGAGCTACGAGCAGTACTTC | CASRTSGSYEQYF
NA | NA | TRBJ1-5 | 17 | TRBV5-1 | TGCGCCAGCAGCTTGGGTGGGGACTTCTCTAGCAATCAGCCCCAGCATTTT | CASSLGGDFSSNQPQHF
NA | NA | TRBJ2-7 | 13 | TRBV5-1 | TGCGCCAGCAGCTTTCAGGTAGACTACGAGCAGTACTTC | CASSFQVDYEQYF
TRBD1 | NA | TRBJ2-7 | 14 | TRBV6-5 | TGTGCCAGCAGTTACTGGGACAGGGAAGGCGAGCAGTACTTC | CASSYWDREGEQYF
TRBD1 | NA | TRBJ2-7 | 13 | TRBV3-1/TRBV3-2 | TGTGCCAGCAGCCAGGACAGGGGCGACGAGCAGTACTTC | CASSQDRGDEQYF
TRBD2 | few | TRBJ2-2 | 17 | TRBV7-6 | TGTGCCAGCAGCTTGGAATACCTAGCGGGGGGTGCCGGGGAGCTGTTTTTT | CASSLEYLAGGAGELFF
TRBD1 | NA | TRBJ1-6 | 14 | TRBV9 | TGTGCCAGCAGTGCGGACACAGGGGGCTCACCCCTCCACTTT | CASSADTGGSPLHF
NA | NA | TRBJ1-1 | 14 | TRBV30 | TGTGCCTGGAGGGAAAGCGGTCGGGGGACTGAAGCTTTCTTT | CAWRESGRGTEAFF